This entry describes one TCR beta chain. The antigen remains unidentified. A read error is likely, as this CDR3 ends without the conserved phenylalanine or tryptophan. The DNA is left out, because the CDR3 cannot be placed on it with certainty; the CDR3 is given as TCRdb lists it. They got blood RNA out of unsorted whole blood and also pulled out germline DNA. The data originate from a study of tumor-infiltrating lymphocytes in primary liver carcinoma. Study-level information: Surgery removed the patients' primary liver carcinoma. Findings and caveats of the study: Bulk samples went unsorted, so CD4+ and CD8+ repertoires were not compared. Compared with blood, tumor repertoires held significantly more in their top 250 clones. Tumor-adjacent and tumor-blood pairs displayed less overlap than did pairs of tumor regions.

From its first to its last residue, the CDR3 has 12 amino acids. Looked up from germline, CDR1 is SGHNT and CDR2 is YENEEA. Researchers generated TCR beta cDNA from roughly 520 ng of total RNA, relying on a constant-region primer. Investigators got TCR beta libraries out of three nested multiplex PCR rounds, done with slightly modified ARM-PCR. Forward primers for TRBV1-TRBV30 and a C-beta reverse primer served the first two PCR rounds, at about 10 cycles each. From the multiplex PCR reads, TCRdb called clonotypes with MiXCR, one entry per CDR3 protein. The profile covers about 200,000 distinct CDR3 sequences, with 65% appearing a single time and roughly 6.8% taken by the ten largest.

This receptor was identified in a woman aged 60-70 years with primary liver carcinoma and hepatitis B virus infection. The J gene is TRBJ1-1, the V gene TRBV11-3; the table's D call, TRBD1, was not checked against the DNA. The specimen sequenced was peripheral blood. This CDR3 reads CASSLGGTEPSC.